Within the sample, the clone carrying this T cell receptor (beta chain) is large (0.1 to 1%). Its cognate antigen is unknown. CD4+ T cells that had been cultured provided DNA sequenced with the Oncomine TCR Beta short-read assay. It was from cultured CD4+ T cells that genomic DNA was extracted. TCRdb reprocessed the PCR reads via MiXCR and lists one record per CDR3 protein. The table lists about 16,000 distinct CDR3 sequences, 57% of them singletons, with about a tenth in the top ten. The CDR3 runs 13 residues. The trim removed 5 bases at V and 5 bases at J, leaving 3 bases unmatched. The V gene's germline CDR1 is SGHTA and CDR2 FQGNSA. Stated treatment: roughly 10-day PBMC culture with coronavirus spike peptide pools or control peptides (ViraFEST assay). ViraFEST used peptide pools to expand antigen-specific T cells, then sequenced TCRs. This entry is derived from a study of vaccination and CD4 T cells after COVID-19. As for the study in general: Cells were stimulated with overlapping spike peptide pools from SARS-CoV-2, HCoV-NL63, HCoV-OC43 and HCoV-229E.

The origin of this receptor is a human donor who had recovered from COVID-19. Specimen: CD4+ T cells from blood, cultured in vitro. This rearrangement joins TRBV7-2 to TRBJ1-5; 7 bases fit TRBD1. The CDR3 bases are TGTGCCAGCAGCCCTCAGGGGGATCAGCCCCAGCATTTT. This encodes CASSPQGDQPQHF.